These T cell receptor beta chains were read from a single sample in a study of T cell repertoires in cytomegalovirus infection. A single record per CDR3 protein comes from TCRdb applying MiXCR to the reads. The table lists 510,000 or so distinct CDR3 sequences, more than 20% of them singletons. The sample consisted of PBMCs. The receptors here all came from a human donor in good health (CMV status not recorded). Some clones in this sample may be carry-over from other donors' samples. Both conserved end residues are part of each CDR3. The order of the fields is J gene, clone size, V gene, D gene, CDR3 protein, CDR3 DNA. The D gene is left open where the match is weak. Clone size, where shown, is once, few, many, or a class for clones that have expanded.

>TRBJ2-3|many|TRBV7-2|NA
CASSLLLEDTQYF
TGTGCCAGCAGCTTGTTACTAGAGGATACGCAGTATTTT
>TRBJ2-7|few|TRBV4-3|TRBD2
CASSQGAGGALEQYF
TGCGCCAGCAGCCAAGGGGCGGGGGGGGCCCTGGAGCAGTACTTC
>TRBJ2-6|many|TRBV6-1|NA
CASKGSGANVLTF
TGTGCCAGCAAGGGCTCTGGGGCCAACGTCCTGACTTTC
>TRBJ2-1|many|TRBV7-9|TRBD2
CASSLVGTSGRSSYNEQFF
TGTGCCAGCAGCTTAGTTGGGACTAGCGGGAGGAGCTCCTACAATGAGCAGTTCTTC
>TRBJ2-6|few|TRBV19|NA
CASGGANVLTF
TGTGCCAGCGGTGGGGCCAACGTCCTGACTTTC
>TRBJ2-7|few|TRBV27|TRBD1
CASSFSKDRGDEQYF
TGTGCCAGCAGTTTTTCTAAGGACAGGGGAGATGAGCAGTACTTC
>TRBJ2-3|few|TRBV29-1|TRBD1
CSVEGQGADTQYF
TGCAGCGTTGAAGGACAGGGGGCAGATACGCAGTATTTT
>TRBJ1-1|few|TRBV4-1|NA
CASSQDPNTEAFF
TGCGCCAGCAGCCAAGATCCGAACACTGAAGCTTTCTTT
>TRBJ2-3|NA|TRBV11-3|TRBD2
CASSSPTLAGVTDTQYF
TGTGCCAGCAGCTCGCCCACACTAGCGGGGGTCACAGATACGCAGTATTTT
>TRBJ2-2|few|TRBV12-3/TRBV12-4|NA
CASSGTGASGELFF
TGTGCCAGCAGCGGAACGGGTGCGTCCGGGGAGCTGTTTTTT
>TRBJ1-2|NA|TRBV9|NA
CASSPTVTNYGYTF
TGTGCCAGCAGCCCGACAGTGACTAACTATGGCTACACCTTC
>TRBJ2-3|NA|TRBV27|TRBD2
CASSLGTSAITDTQYF
TGTGCCAGCAGTTTAGGGACTAGCGCGATCACAGATACGCAGTATTTT
>TRBJ1-1|NA|TRBV10-3|NA
CAISESGVANTEAFF
TGTGCCATCAGTGAGTCAGGGGTTGCGAACACTGAAGCTTTCTTT
>TRBJ1-2|few|TRBV7-9|NA
CASSSTGYNYGYTF
TGTGCCAGCAGCTCTACCGGGTATAACTATGGCTACACCTTC
>TRBJ2-7|NA|TRBV20-1|NA
CSTTVQASSYEQYF
TGCAGTACGACCGTACAGGCTTCCTCCTACGAGCAGTACTTC
>TRBJ2-3|few|TRBV12-3/TRBV12-4|NA
CASSFTSSRTDTQYF
TGTGCCAGCAGTTTCACTAGCAGCCGCACAGATACGCAGTATTTT
>TRBJ2-1|few|TRBV6-2/TRBV6-3|TRBD2
CASRRLAGDFNEQFF
TGTGCCAGCAGAAGACTAGCGGGAGACTTCAATGAGCAGTTCTTC